This T cell receptor beta chain was sequenced during a study of Tregs in tolerant kidney transplant recipients. Notes on the study in general: No direct test of biological reproducibility was done here. Antigen-driven expansion was suggested because donor-specific Tregs expanded more than all Tregs in tolerant patients.

This CDR3 is built from 15 residues. Germline assignment: CDR1 SGHTA and CDR2 FQGTGA. V was shortened by 2 bases and J by 3 bases, with 14 bases between the two germline ends. The nonmyeloablative bone marrow transplants came from related graft donors, with transient mixed chimerism. Comments on this clone: What it binds is unknown.

Clones were sequenced by immunoSEQ multiplex PCR, and TCRdb holds only the in-frame ones, with some missing. The sample shows 100,000 or so clones, under 95% of them seen only once. This chain uses TRBV7-3 with TRBJ2-7; tentative D call: TRBD1 (6 bases). The sample was CD4+ T cells from blood (PBMCs), taken 12 months after the transplant. The sequence came from a human patient who received a combined kidney and bone marrow transplant. Some T cells may be transferred from the graft donor. The CDR3 sequence is CASSLDGDTHYEQYF. The DNA for the CDR3 is TGTGCCAGCAGCTTAGATGGGGACACACACTACGAGCAGTACTTC.